This TCR beta chain was identified during a study of shared clonotypes between healthy human individuals. The wider study: Per donor, three plates held CD4 naive cells, three held CD4 memory, two held CD8 naive and one held CD8 memory. The study's findings and limits: Clonotype sharing among donors was thought likely to change with sequencing depth. Large depth notwithstanding, sorted-subset sequencing proved incomplete by rarefaction.

Per the germline V gene, CDR1 is SGHKS and CDR2 is YYEKEE (reference sequence). This CDR3 spans 15 amino acids. Trimming left V 2 bases short and J 7 bases short, with 16 bases between. As to this clone: No antigen is known for it.

Profiling relied on immunoSEQ multiplex PCR, and the TCRdb table lists in-frame clones only, not all of them. There are about 870,000 clones in the sample; 92% occur only once, and around 24% lies in the top ten. Naive CD8 cells, CD45RO-negative and positively selected for CCR7, excluded terminally differentiated effector memory CD45RA+ cells. Donors were healthy HIV-negative adults without recently reported acute infections or vaccinations. The V and J genes are TRBV5-5 and TRBJ2-1; TRBD2 is a possible D gene (7 bases). This receptor was identified in a man aged 25 to 40 in good health. Source material: naive CD8+ T cells sorted from blood. CDR3 sequence: CASSFYKAGANEQFF. DNA for the CDR3: TGTGCCAGCAGCTTCTACAAGGCGGGGGCAAATGAGCAGTTCTTC.